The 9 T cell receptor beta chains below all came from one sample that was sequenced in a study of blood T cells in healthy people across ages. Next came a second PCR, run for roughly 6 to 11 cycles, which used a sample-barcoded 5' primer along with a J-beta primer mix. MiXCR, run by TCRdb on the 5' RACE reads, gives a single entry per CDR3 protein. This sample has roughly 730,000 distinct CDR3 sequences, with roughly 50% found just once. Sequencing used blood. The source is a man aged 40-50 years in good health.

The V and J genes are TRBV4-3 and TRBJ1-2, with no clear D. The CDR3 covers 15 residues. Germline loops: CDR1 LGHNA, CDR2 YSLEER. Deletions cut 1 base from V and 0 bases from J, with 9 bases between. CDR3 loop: CASSQGAVANYGYTF. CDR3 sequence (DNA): TGCGCCAGCAGCCAAGGGGCAGTAGCTAACTATGGCTACACCTTC.

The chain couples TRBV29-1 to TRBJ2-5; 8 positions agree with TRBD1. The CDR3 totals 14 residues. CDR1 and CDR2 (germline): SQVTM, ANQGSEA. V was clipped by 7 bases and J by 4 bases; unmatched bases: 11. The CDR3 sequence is CSATKDRVGETQYF. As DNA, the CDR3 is TGCAGCGCGACCAAGGACAGGGTAGGAGAGACCCAGTACTTC.

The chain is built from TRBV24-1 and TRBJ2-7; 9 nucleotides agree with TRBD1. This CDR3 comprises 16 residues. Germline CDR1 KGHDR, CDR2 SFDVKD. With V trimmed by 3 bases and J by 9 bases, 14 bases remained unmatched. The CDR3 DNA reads TGTGCCACCAGTGATACAGGGGGCGTCAAGAGTACCGTGCAGTACTTC. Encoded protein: CATSDTGGVKSTVQYF.

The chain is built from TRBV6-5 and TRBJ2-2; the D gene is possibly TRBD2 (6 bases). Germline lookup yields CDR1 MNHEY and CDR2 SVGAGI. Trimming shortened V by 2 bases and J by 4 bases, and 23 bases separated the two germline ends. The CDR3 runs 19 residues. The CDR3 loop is CASSYIGRDLRRGTGELFF. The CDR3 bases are TGTGCCAGCAGTTACATCGGGAGAGATTTAAGAAGGGGCACCGGGGAGCTGTTTTTT.

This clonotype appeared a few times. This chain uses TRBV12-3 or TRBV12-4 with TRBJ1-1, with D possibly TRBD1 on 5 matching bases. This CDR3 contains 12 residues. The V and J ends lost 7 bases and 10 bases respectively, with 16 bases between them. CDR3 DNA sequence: TGTGCCAGCAACCAATGGGGCAGCGCAGCTTTCTTT. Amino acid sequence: CASNQWGSAAFF.

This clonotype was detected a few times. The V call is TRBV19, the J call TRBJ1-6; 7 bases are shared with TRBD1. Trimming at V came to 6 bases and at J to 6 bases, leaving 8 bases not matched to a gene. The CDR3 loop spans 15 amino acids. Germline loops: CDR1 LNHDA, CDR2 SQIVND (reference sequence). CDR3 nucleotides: TGTGCCAGTAGCGGGACAGAGGGTTTTAATTCACCCCTCCACTTT. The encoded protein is CASSGTEGFNSPLHF.

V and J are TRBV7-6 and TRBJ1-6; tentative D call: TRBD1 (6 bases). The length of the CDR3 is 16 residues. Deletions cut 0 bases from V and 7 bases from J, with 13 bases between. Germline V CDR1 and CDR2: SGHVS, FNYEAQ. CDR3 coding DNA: TGTGCCAGCAGCTTAGCGCCGGGACATACGAATTCACCCCTCCACTTT. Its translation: CASSLAPGHTNSPLHF.

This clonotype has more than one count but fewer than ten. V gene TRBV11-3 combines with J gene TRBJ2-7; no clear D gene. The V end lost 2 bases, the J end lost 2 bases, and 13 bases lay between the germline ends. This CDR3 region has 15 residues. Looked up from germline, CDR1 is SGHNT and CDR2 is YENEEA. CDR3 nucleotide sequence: TGTGCCAGCAGCTTATCCAGAGGAAATCCCTACGAGCAGTACTTC. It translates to CASSLSRGNPYEQYF.

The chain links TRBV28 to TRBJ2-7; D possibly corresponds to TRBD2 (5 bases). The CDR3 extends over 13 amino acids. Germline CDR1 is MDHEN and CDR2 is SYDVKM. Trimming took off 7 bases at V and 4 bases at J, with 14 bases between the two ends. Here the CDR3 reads CASITPSGYEQYF. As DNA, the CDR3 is TGTGCCAGCATCACCCCCTCGGGATACGAGCAGTACTTC.